This TCR beta chain was captured in a study of persistence of HIV-infected CD4 T cells. Worth noting for this clone: Its antigen is unidentified.

V trimming: 3 bases; J trimming: 9 bases; junction bases outside the gene matches: 8. Germline V gives CDR1 DFQATT, CDR2 SNEGSKA (reference sequence). This CDR3 has 13 residues. This nonspecific control used anti-CD3/anti-CD28 bead stimulation of CD4+ T cells. Sorting selected CD4+ T cells upregulating both CD40 ligand and CD69. This was the immunoSEQ version 4 assay in survey mode. Only in-frame clones appear in the TCRdb table, and some are missing; sequencing was by immunoSEQ multiplex PCR. The table records 35,000 to 50,000 clones, around 89% of them present only once. The sequencing used CD4+ T cells sorted from PBMCs after approximately 20-hour stimulation, collected from a patient who received antiretroviral therapy. This sequence joins TRBV20-1 and TRBJ2-4, with 7 bases matching TRBD1. The sequence was collected from an adult man with HIV who was CMV-seropositive. CDR3 sequence reads: CSASSRGPTIQYF. CDR3 nucleotide sequence: TGCAGTGCTAGTTCAAGGGGGCCCACCATTCAGTACTTC.